These 29 T cell receptor beta chains were sequenced from one sample in a study of monozygotic twins with inflammatory bowel disease. Following a re-call of the 5' RACE reads, TCRdb has one entry per CDR3 protein and lacks DNA. The table for this sample gives 440,000 or so distinct CDR3 sequences. The specimen was blood. These receptors originate from a human donor with ulcerative colitis or Crohn's disease, or a healthy co-twin of an affected twin (not recorded which).

The rearrangement joins TRBV28 to TRBJ2-7; TCRdb reports TRBD1, a call that lacks DNA to check it against. Germline V CDR1 and CDR2: MDHEN, SYDVKM. CDR3 size: 18 residues. The CDR3 loop reads CASSFLGPGTGAPYEQYF.

The chain employs TRBV11-2 and TRBJ1-4. Germline CDR1 SGHAT, CDR2 FQNNGV. The CDR3 has 19 amino acids. CDR3 sequence: CASSLRVEWVPATNEKLFF.

The CDR3 sequence: CASSVLAVAETQYF. V and J are TRBV5-1 and TRBJ2-5; the D call of TRBD2 rests on TCRdb alone, since no DNA is present to check it. CDR3 length equals 14 residues. CDR1 and CDR2 from the germline V gene are SGHRS and YFSETQ.

This chain links TRBV20-1 with TRBJ2-5; the TRBD2 assignment by TCRdb is unverifiable without DNA. The CDR3 is 12 amino acids. CDR1 and CDR2 (germline): DFQATT, SNEGSKA (reference sequence). The CDR3 reads CSARDLRETQYF.

The chain carries TRBV3-1 and TRBJ1-2. Germline CDR1 reads LGHDT; CDR2 reads YNNKEL (reference sequence). The CDR3 has 14 residues. The CDR3 here is CASSSGGRLYGYTF.

The V call is TRBV10-3, the J call TRBJ1-4. Germline lookup yields CDR1 ENHRY and CDR2 SYGVKD. This CDR3 contains 16 residues. The chain's CDR3 is CAISEEVTRSEEKLFF.

The chain uses TRBV5-1 and TRBJ1-1; with no DNA, the TCRdb D assignment of TRBD1 cannot be verified. CDR3 length equals 15 residues. Germline loops: CDR1 SGHRS, CDR2 YFSETQ. The CDR3 spells CASSLTGQGATEAFF.

V is TRBV12-3 or TRBV12-4 and J is TRBJ2-1; TCRdb designates TRBD2, a call that cannot be tested without DNA. The CDR3 is 16 amino acids. This chain's CDR3 is CASSSTTSGSRHEQFF.

The chain links TRBV5-1 to TRBJ2-1; the D gene TCRdb calls, TRBD1, cannot be checked with no DNA. This CDR3 is built from 11 residues. CDR1 and CDR2 (germline): SGHRS, YFSETQ. CDR3 protein: CASSFRDAYFF.

The V call is TRBV3-1, the J call TRBJ2-1; as DNA is missing, the TRBD2 call by TCRdb cannot be tested. This CDR3 contains 15 residues. CDR1 is LGHDT, CDR2 YNNKEL, per germline (reference sequence). This CDR3 is CASSQEGPRSNEQFF.

This rearrangement joins TRBV14 to TRBJ2-7. The CDR3 runs 14 residues. Germline assignment: CDR1 SGHDN and CDR2 FVKESK. This chain's CDR3 is CASSRVGATYEQYF.

The chain employs TRBV3-1 and TRBJ1-1; lacking DNA, the TRBD1 call made by TCRdb goes unchecked. This CDR3 region has 11 residues. Germline CDR1 is LGHDT and CDR2 is YNNKEL (reference sequence). CDR3 loop: CASSQAGGSFF.

The rearrangement uses TRBV7-9 and TRBJ1-1; absent DNA, TCRdb's TRBD1 call cannot be checked. The CDR3 loop spans 14 amino acids. The V gene's germline CDR1 is SEHNR and CDR2 FQNEAQ (reference sequence). The chain's CDR3 is CASSPGGVNTEAFF.

This chain connects TRBV20-1 to TRBJ2-3; TCRdb calls TRBD2, which cannot be checked without DNA. The CDR3 consists of 16 residues. Germline loops: CDR1 DFQATT, CDR2 SNEGSKA (reference sequence). The CDR3 reads CSAVPEGLSSTDTQYF.

The V gene is TRBV29-1, the J gene TRBJ2-7; TCRdb reports TRBD2, a call that lacks DNA to check it against. CDR1 is SQVTM, CDR2 ANQGSEA, per germline. CDR3 length: 13 amino acids. This CDR3 reads CSVIGLAGEEQYF.

This chain connects TRBV28 to TRBJ2-1; TCRdb designates TRBD1, a call that cannot be tested without DNA. The V gene's germline CDR1 is MDHEN and CDR2 SYDVKM. The CDR3 extends over 15 amino acids. The CDR3 protein is CASSLSGGPYNEQFF. The entire variable domain, with the rest obtained from reference TRBV28 and TRBJ2-1, is as follows: DVKVTQSSRYLVKRTGEKVFLECVQDMDHENMFWYRQDPGLGLRLIYFSYDVKMKEKGDIPEGYSVSREKKERFSLILESASTNQTSMYLCASSLSGGPYNEQFFGPGTRLTVL.

The chain links TRBV6-2 or TRBV6-3 to TRBJ2-2; the D call of TRBD2 rests on TCRdb alone, since no DNA is present to check it. Germline values: CDR1 MNHEY, CDR2 SVGEGT. The CDR3 spans 15 residues. The CDR3 region is CASSEDFRGTGELFF.

The rearrangement links TRBV10-2 to TRBJ2-7; no DNA is available, so the TRBD1 call from TCRdb remains unchecked. The CDR3 covers 15 residues. The germline V gene encodes CDR1 WSHSY and CDR2 SAAADI. The CDR3 reads CASREGTGVPYEQYF.

The chain joins TRBV30 to TRBJ1-1. This CDR3 is 12 amino acids long. Germline loops: CDR1 GTSNPN, CDR2 SVGIG (reference sequence). CDR3 sequence reads: CAWRGSATEAFF.

V and J are TRBV7-9 and TRBJ1-4. The CDR3 consists of 13 residues. Germline V gene data show CDR1 as SEHNR and CDR2 as FQNEAQ (reference sequence). The CDR3 sequence: CASSLAGLSKLFF.

V gene TRBV3-1 combines with J gene TRBJ1-2; absent DNA, TCRdb's TRBD1 call cannot be checked. Germline loops: CDR1 LGHDT, CDR2 YNNKEL (reference sequence). CDR3 length equals 12 residues. CDR3 amino acids: CASSPPGNGYTF. The complete variable domain, with remaining parts taken from reference TRBV3-1 and TRBJ1-2, reads DTAVSQTPKYLVTQMGNDKSIKCEQNLGHDTMYWYKQDSKKFLKIMFSYNNKELIINETVPNRFSPKSPDKAHLNLHINSLELGDSAVYFCASSPPGNGYTFGSGTRLTVV.

This CDR3 is CSAYLTSLAGGSLNEQFF. V gene TRBV20-1 combines with J gene TRBJ2-1; as DNA is missing, the TRBD2 call by TCRdb cannot be tested. The germline V gene has CDR1 DFQATT and CDR2 SNEGSKA (reference sequence). This CDR3 spans 18 amino acids.

V usage is TRBV5-1 and J usage is TRBJ2-7; TCRdb's D gene call, TRBD1, goes unchecked for lack of DNA. Per the germline V gene, CDR1 is SGHRS and CDR2 is YFSETQ. The CDR3 spans 14 residues. CDR3 sequence reads: CASSADRYSYEQYF. The full variable domain, its missing parts supplied by reference TRBV5-1 and TRBJ2-7, is KAGVTQTPRYLIKTRGQQVTLSCSPISGHRSVSWYQQTPGQGLQFLFEYFSETQRNKGNFPGRFSGRQFSNSRSEMNVSTLELGDSALYLCASSADRYSYEQYFGPGTRLTVT.

The chain has TRBV29-1 and TRBJ2-1. The germline V gene has CDR1 SQVTM and CDR2 ANQGSEA. This CDR3 has 13 amino acids. CDR3 loop: CSVDTDSYNEQFF.

J is TRBJ2-1 and V is TRBV20-1; TCRdb's D call of TRBD2 is untestable without DNA. CDR1 and CDR2 from the germline V gene are DFQATT and SNEGSKA (reference sequence). The CDR3 length is 15 residues. CDR3 sequence reads: CSARGLSGSFNEQFF.

CDR3 residues: CASSTFVSGIRSYNEQFF. The chain couples TRBV3-1 to TRBJ2-1; TCRdb designates TRBD2, a call that cannot be tested without DNA. The CDR3 runs 18 residues. Germline CDR1 reads LGHDT; CDR2 reads YNNKEL (reference sequence).

The chain links TRBV7-9 to TRBJ2-7; the D call of TRBD1 rests on TCRdb alone, since no DNA is present to check it. The CDR3 totals 14 residues. The germline CDR1 and CDR2 sequences are SEHNR and FQNEAQ (reference sequence). The CDR3 here is CASSSQVSVQEQYF.

V usage is TRBV5-5 and J usage is TRBJ1-1. CDR1 and CDR2 (germline): SGHKS, YYEKEE (reference sequence). The CDR3 totals 15 residues. The CDR3 protein is CASSLDPTKSDEAFF.

J is TRBJ2-3 and V is TRBV5-1. The CDR3 extends over 14 amino acids. Per the germline V gene, CDR1 is SGHRS and CDR2 is YFSETQ. CDR3 sequence reads: CASSARGSTDTQYF. The full variable domain, its missing parts supplied by reference TRBV5-1 and TRBJ2-3, is KAGVTQTPRYLIKTRGQQVTLSCSPISGHRSVSWYQQTPGQGLQFLFEYFSETQRNKGNFPGRFSGRQFSNSRSEMNVSTLELGDSALYLCASSARGSTDTQYFGPGTRLTVL.